The rows below give T cell receptor beta chains drawn from one sample of a study of OX40 agonist ivuxolimab in advanced cancers. Assay used: immunoSEQ multiplex PCR; TCRdb lists only in-frame clones, some missing. In the table there are tens of thousands of clones, roughly nine tenths of which are singletons. Sequences were derived from CD4+ or CD8+ T cells sorted from blood, sampled in a trial of the OX40 agonist ivuxolimab. These receptors were taken from an adult with an advanced solid tumor such as melanoma, head and neck, liver or kidney cancer. Both conserved end residues are part of each CDR3. D genes are given only for firm matches. Size values are once, few and many counts, or a class for expanded clones, and some rows have none.

j_gene | abundance | d_gene | v_gene | CDR3nt | CDR3aa
TRBJ2-2 | . | TRBD2 | TRBV30 | TGTGCCTGGAGTGTTGACAGCGGGGGGGTGCCCGGGGAGCTGTTTTTT | CAWSVDSGGVPGELFF
TRBJ1-5 | . | TRBD1 | TRBV7-2 | TGTGCCAGCAGTTTACAGGGGGCAGGTCAGCCCCAGCATTTT | CASSLQGAGQPQHF
TRBJ2-1 | . | . | TRBV7-2 | TGTGCCAGCAGCCAATTGAGCGTCTCCTACAATGAGCAGTTCTTC | CASSQLSVSYNEQFF
TRBJ2-3 | once | . | TRBV9 | TGTGCCAGCAGCGTAGGATCCGGATTTTCCACAGATACGCAGTATTTT | CASSVGSGFSTDTQYF
TRBJ2-1 | . | . | TRBV19 | TGTGCCAGTAGCCGGGCAAGCTCCTACAATGAGCAGTTCTTC | CASSRASSYNEQFF
TRBJ2-1 | . | TRBD2 | TRBV12-5 | TGTGCTAGTGGAACCGGGACTAGCGGGAGCGATGAGCAGTTCTTC | CASGTGTSGSDEQFF
TRBJ1-6 | . | . | TRBV5-6 | TGTGCCAGCAGCTCGTTGAGGTCCGCCGGTCGGGGGGCATCACCCCTCCACTTT | CASSSLRSAGRGASPLHF
TRBJ2-1 | . | . | TRBV7-2 | TGTGCCAGCAGCTTCTGGGGAAGCTCCTACAATGAGCAGTTCTTC | CASSFWGSSYNEQFF
TRBJ1-5 | . | . | TRBV28 | TGTGCCAGCAGTTCCGGCGGGTTAAATCAGCCCCAGCATTTT | CASSSGGLNQPQHF
TRBJ1-5 | . | TRBD1 | TRBV2 | TGTGCCAGCAGGAGCCGAGGGACAGGGGGTAATCAGCCCCAGCATTTT | CASRSRGTGGNQPQHF
TRBJ2-1 | . | TRBD2 | TRBV19 | TGTGCCAGTAACCCGGGACTAGCGGGAGGGAATGAGCAGTTCTTC | CASNPGLAGGNEQFF
TRBJ1-4 | . | . | TRBV19 | TGTGCCAGTAGTGAGGGGCGAACTAATGAAAAACTGTTTTTT | CASSEGRTNEKLFF
TRBJ1-5 | . | . | TRBV5-4 | TGTGCCAGCAGCTTGGGGGGTTCGCCCCAGCATTTT | CASSLGGSPQHF
TRBJ2-5 | . | . | TRBV4-1 | TGCGCCAGCAGCCAATCGACGACCAGAGAGACCCAGTACTTC | CASSQSTTRETQYF
TRBJ1-3 | . | . | TRBV6-1 | TGTGCCAGCAGTGAAGCGGCAGGTCTCACTGGAAACACCATATATTTT | CASSEAAGLTGNTIYF
TRBJ1-4 | . | . | TRBV7-9 | TGTGCCAGCAGCTTAGGGGAGGGGACATATGAAAAACTGTTTTTT | CASSLGEGTYEKLFF
TRBJ1-1 | . | . | TRBV11-3 | TGTGCCAGCAGCTTCCAAGAGACGTACGCTTTCTTT | CASSFQETYAFF
TRBJ1-2 | . | . | TRBV30 | TGTGCCTGGAGGCTCGCGGGCTATGGCTACACCTTC | CAWRLAGYGYTF
TRBJ1-1 | . | TRBD1 | TRBV19 | TGTGCCAGCGCGGACAGGAGGATAGAAGCTTTCTTT | CASADRRIEAFF
TRBJ1-2 | . | . | TRBV18 | TGTGCCAGCTCTCTATTGGGCTACACCTTC | CASSLLGYTF
TRBJ2-2 | . | . | TRBV7-9 | TGTGCCAGCAGCCTAATAAGGGCTATTAAGCCCGGGGAGCTGTTTTTT | CASSLIRAIKPGELFF
TRBJ2-1 | . | TRBD2 | TRBV9 | TGTGCCAGCAGCGCCTTCGGGGGGGTAAGGAATGAGCAGTTCTTC | CASSAFGGVRNEQFF
TRBJ1-1 | . | . | TRBV7-9 | TGTGCCAGCAGCCCCGGCACTGAAGCTTTCTTT | CASSPGTEAFF
TRBJ1-5 | . | . | TRBV5-1 | TGCGCCAGCAGCTTAGGGGGGCCTAATCAGCCCCAGCATTTT | CASSLGGPNQPQHF
TRBJ2-7 | once | . | TRBV9 | TGTGCCAGCAGCGTTTTTGAGGGGTCCTACGAGCAGTACTTC | CASSVFEGSYEQYF
TRBJ2-1 | . | TRBD1 | TRBV11-3 | TGTGCCAGCACCAAAAGGACAGGGAGCGTCAATGAGCAGTTCTTC | CASTKRTGSVNEQFF
TRBJ2-3 | . | TRBD1 | TRBV28 | TGTGCCAGCAGTCCCCCGACAGGGACAGATACGCAGTATTTT | CASSPPTGTDTQYF
TRBJ2-7 | few | . | TRBV7-2 | TGTGCCAGCAGTACGGTGAGAACCTACGAGCAGTACTTC | CASSTVRTYEQYF
TRBJ2-1 | . | . | TRBV5-1 | TGCGCCAGCAGCGAGGGGACATACTACAATGAGCAGTTCTTC | CASSEGTYYNEQFF
TRBJ1-1 | . | . | TRBV5-1 | TGCGCCAGCAGGGAGGAGTCGGGGCAATCCCCTAAAGAAGCTTTCTTT | CASREESGQSPKEAFF
TRBJ1-1 | . | TRBD1 | TRBV5-1 | TGCGCCAGCAGCGGACAGGGTTGGGCTGAAGCTTTCTTT | CASSGQGWAEAFF
TRBJ1-2 | . | . | TRBV2 | TGTGCCAGCAGTGAAAGTCGGGGCAACTATGGCTACACCTTC | CASSESRGNYGYTF
TRBJ2-7 | . | . | TRBV7-5 | TGTGCCAGAAGCTCTCGGGAGCAGGACAGGGGAGCCGAGCAGTACTTC | CARSSREQDRGAEQYF
TRBJ1-1 | . | . | TRBV27 | TGTGCCAGCAGTCCCGCGGGGGAGGGGAAGACTGAAGCTTTCTTT | CASSPAGEGKTEAFF
TRBJ2-1 | . | . | TRBV18 | TGTGCCAGCTCACCAAGGGGTCCCCAAGGCAATGAGCAGTTCTTC | CASSPRGPQGNEQFF
TRBJ2-4 | . | . | TRBV19 | TGTGCCAGTAGTATCTTGACACAAGCCAAAAACATTCAGTACTTC | CASSILTQAKNIQYF
TRBJ1-5 | . | . | TRBV18 | TGTGCCAGCTCACTCTCGGACGGGCAGCCCCAGCATTTT | CASSLSDGQPQHF
TRBJ1-2 | . | . | TRBV5-1 | TGCGCCAGCAGCTTGGCCCGCTATGGCTACACCTTC | CASSLARYGYTF
TRBJ2-1 | . | TRBD2 | TRBV15 | TGTGCCACCAGCAGAGCGCTAGCGGGTCTCAATGAGCAGTTCTTC | CATSRALAGLNEQFF
TRBJ2-5 | . | . | TRBV6-5 | TGTGCCAGCAGCCGGTCCCCGGAGGGGGAGACCCAGTACTTC | CASSRSPEGETQYF
TRBJ2-5 | . | TRBD2 | TRBV2 | TGTGCCAGCCAGCTAGCGGGAGTGAGGGAGACCCAGTACTTC | CASQLAGVRETQYF
TRBJ2-7 | . | . | TRBV11-3 | TGTGCCAGCAGCTTTACCGGCCCAGCCTACGAGCAGTACTTC | CASSFTGPAYEQYF
TRBJ2-7 | . | TRBD2 | TRBV5-1 | TGCGCCAGCAGCTTGCCTAGCGGGAGCGTCGACGAGCAGTACTTC | CASSLPSGSVDEQYF
TRBJ2-3 | . | . | TRBV28 | TGTGCCAGCAGGGAGGGGGGTAGCACAGATACGCAGTATTTT | CASREGGSTDTQYF
TRBJ2-7 | . | . | TRBV7-9 | TGTGCCAGCAGCTCCAGACCACCCTACGAGCAGTACTTC | CASSSRPPYEQYF
TRBJ1-2 | . | . | TRBV15 | TGTGCCACCAGCAGAGATCGTCTCTATGGCTACACCTTC | CATSRDRLYGYTF
TRBJ1-2 | few | TRBD1 | TRBV5-5 | TGTGCCAGCAGTCTAGGACAGGTCTATGGCTACACCTTC | CASSLGQVYGYTF
TRBJ1-2 | . | . | TRBV30 | TGTGCCTGGAGTTCAGAGTCCGCTAACTATGGCTACACCTTC | CAWSSESANYGYTF
TRBJ2-3 | . | . | TRBV30 | TGTGCCGGTGGGCTCGCAGATACGCAGTATTTT | CAGGLADTQYF
TRBJ2-1 | . | TRBD2 | TRBV10-3 | TGTGCCATCGCAGGGACTAGCGGGATTATATCCTACAATGAGCAGTTCTTC | CAIAGTSGIISYNEQFF
TRBJ1-1 | few | . | TRBV7-9 | TGTGCCAGCAGCAACGGGGGAGGGAACATGAACACTGAAGCTTTCTTT | CASSNGGGNMNTEAFF